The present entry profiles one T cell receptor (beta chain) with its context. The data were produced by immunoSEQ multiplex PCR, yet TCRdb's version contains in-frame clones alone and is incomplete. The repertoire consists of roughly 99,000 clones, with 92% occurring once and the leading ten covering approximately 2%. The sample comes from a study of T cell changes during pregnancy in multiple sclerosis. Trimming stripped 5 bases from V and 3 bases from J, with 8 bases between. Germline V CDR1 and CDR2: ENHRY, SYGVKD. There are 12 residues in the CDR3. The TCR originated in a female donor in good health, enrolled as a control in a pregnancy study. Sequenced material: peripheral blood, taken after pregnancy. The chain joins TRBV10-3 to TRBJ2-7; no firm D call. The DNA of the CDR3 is TGTGCCATCAGTACACAGAACTACGAGCAGTACTTC. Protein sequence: CAISTQNYEQYF.